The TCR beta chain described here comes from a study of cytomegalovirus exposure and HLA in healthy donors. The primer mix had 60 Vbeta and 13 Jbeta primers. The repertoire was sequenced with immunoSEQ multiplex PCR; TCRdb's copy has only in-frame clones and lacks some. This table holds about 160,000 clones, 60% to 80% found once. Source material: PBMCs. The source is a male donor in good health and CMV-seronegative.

DNA of the CDR3: TGTGCCAGCTCCTTCCTCGGGGGGGCGGAGACCCAGTACTTC. Its protein product is CASSFLGGAETQYF. V and J are TRBV11-1 and TRBJ2-5; 8 bases agree with TRBD2. CDR1 and CDR2 from the germline V gene are SGHAT and FQDESV (reference sequence). V was pared by 8 bases and J by 5 bases, with 10 bases of the junction left unmatched. There are 14 residues in the CDR3.